This T cell receptor beta chain was identified during a study of OX40 agonist ivuxolimab in advanced cancers. Whole-study context: Intravenous ivuxolimab was administered to patients every 2 weeks at 0.01 to 10 mg/kg.

V was clipped by 4 bases and J by 3 bases, with 7 bases between them. This CDR3 has 12 amino acids. Germline assignment: CDR1 SGHTA and CDR2 FQGNSA. This table comes from immunoSEQ multiplex PCR, and its TCRdb copy is limited to in-frame clones, with some not included. The table records around 34,000 clones, under 90% of them present only once. The chain joins TRBV7-2 to TRBJ2-7; D not certain. The origin of this receptor is an adult with an advanced solid tumor such as melanoma, head and neck, liver or kidney cancer. This specimen consisted of CD4+ or CD8+ T cells sorted from blood, obtained in a trial of the OX40 agonist ivuxolimab. The CDR3 here is CASSSDLYEQYF. CDR3 coding DNA: TGTGCCAGCAGCTCGGACCTCTACGAGCAGTACTTC. Based on the CDR3 plus reference TRBV7-2 and TRBJ2-7, the full variable domain is GAGVSQSPSNKVTEKGKDVELRCDPISGHTALYWYRQSLGQGLEFLIYFQGNSAPDKSGLPSDRFSAERTGGSVSTLTIQRTQQEDSAVYLCASSSDLYEQYFGPGTRLTVT.